One sample yielded the 10 T cell receptor beta chains listed below, sequenced in a study of T-cell memory formation after mild COVID-19 listed by TCRdb under 2021. Library preparation was by 5' RACE. The instrument given in TCRdb is Illumina NovaSeq 6000. TCRdb trimmed public reads at Q25 via fastp, called clones via MiXCR and kept in-frame beta chains. Identical CDR3 protein sequences are pooled into one entry, listed with their most common genes and DNA. The sample yields about 280,000 distinct CDR3 sequences; around 8% were counted once. The ten largest clonotypes hold about 20% of the sample. The sample taken for sequencing was PBMCs or a T cell subset sorted from them (not recorded which). The origin of the receptors is a man aged 18 to 29 who had mild COVID-19 (a few samples of this study predate the infection). The sample titles of this study are shuffled in the database, so cell type and time point are left out; the donor was told from shared clones.

This clonotype has a count of ten or more. The V and J genes are TRBV5-1 and TRBJ2-7; either TRBD1 or TRBD2 may fit D (7 bases each). CDR1 and CDR2 (germline): SGHRS, YFSETQ. The CDR3 covers 14 residues. V lost 0 bases and J 6 bases, leaving 13 bases between the germline ends. The CDR3 DNA reads as TGCGCCAGCAGCTTGGGACAGGGAGGGAGCGAGCAGTACTTC. Protein product: CASSLGQGGSEQYF.

The chain is built from TRBV28 and TRBJ2-7; no firm D call. Trimming took off 7 bases at V and 0 bases at J, with 10 bases between the two ends. This CDR3 has 13 residues. Germline-derived CDR1 and CDR2 are MDHEN and SYDVKM. The CDR3 DNA follows: TGTGCCAGCACCCCGACGGTCTCCTACGAGCAGTACTTC. Translating it yields CASTPTVSYEQYF.

V usage is TRBV6-2 or TRBV6-3 and J usage is TRBJ2-5; a possible D gene is TRBD2 (5 bases). Germline V gene lookup returns CDR1 MNHEY and CDR2 SVGEGT. The CDR3 extends over 16 amino acids. V lost 6 bases, J lost 5 bases, and 22 bases lay in between. The DNA of the CDR3 is TGTGCCAGCAGCGAGTTGGCGGGTGCTGCCGGGGAGACCCAGTACTTC. Translation gives CASSELAGAAGETQYF.

This clonotype showed up just a few times. V usage is TRBV5-1 and J usage is TRBJ2-5; D not resolved. The CDR3 contains 17 residues. CDR1 and CDR2 (germline): SGHRS, YFSETQ. V shed 0 bases and J shed 1 base, with 16 bases lying between them. The CDR3 protein is CASSLAINERSQETQYF. As DNA, the CDR3 is TGCGCCAGCAGCTTGGCCATCAATGAGAGGAGCCAAGAGACCCAGTACTTC.

In its sample, this clonotype was seen many times. CDR3 coding DNA: TGCAGTGCTAGAGAAGCGTACAGGGACTACAATGAGCAGTTCTTC. This sequence encodes CSAREAYRDYNEQFF. The rearrangement joins TRBV20-1 to TRBJ2-1; D might be TRBD1 (6 bases). The length of the CDR3 is 15 residues. Germline-derived CDR1 and CDR2 are DFQATT and SNEGSKA (reference sequence). Trimming stripped 0 bases from V and 3 bases from J, with 12 bases between.

This clonotype turned up a few times. The rearrangement joins TRBV6-2 or TRBV6-3 to TRBJ2-5; D ambiguous. Germline CDR1 is MNHEY and CDR2 is SVGEGT. CDR3 length: 13 residues. Trimming removed 8 bases from V and 5 bases from J, with 15 bases in between. The CDR3 nucleotides read TGTGCCAGCTCCCGGGCGCCTGATGAGACCCAGTACTTC. Translated, it gives CASSRAPDETQYF.

This clonotype was detected a few times. CDR3 loop: CASSLAGGVDNEQFF. In DNA form, the CDR3 reads TGTGCCAGCTCACTAGCGGGCGGAGTGGACAATGAGCAGTTCTTC. The J gene is TRBJ2-1, the V gene TRBV18; 7 bases align to TRBD2. V gave up 4 bases and J gave up 5 bases; unmatched junction bases: 8. This CDR3 spans 15 amino acids. CDR1 and CDR2 from the germline V gene are KGHSH and LQKENI.

V usage is TRBV12-3 or TRBV12-4 and J usage is TRBJ1-2; 9 bases are a match to TRBD1. The CDR3 is made up of 15 amino acids. Trimming removed 3 bases from V and 8 bases from J; junction bases left unmatched: 10. In DNA, the CDR3 is TGTGCCAGCAGTTTCACTAGGACAGGGGTTCTAGGCTACACCTTC. The encoded protein is CASSFTRTGVLGYTF.

The CDR3: CASSYGQAYDEQFF. The CDR3, as DNA: TGTGCCAGCAGTTACGGGCAGGCGTACGATGAGCAGTTCTTC. The rearrangement links TRBV6-2 or TRBV6-3 to TRBJ2-1; D ambiguous. Germline CDR1 MNHEY, CDR2 SVGEGT. V lost 2 bases and J lost 8, with 13 bases in between. This CDR3 comprises 14 residues.

This clonotype has a count of ten or more. This rearrangement joins TRBV7-3 to TRBJ2-2; D is ambiguous. CDR1 is SGHTA, CDR2 FQGTGA, per germline. Trimming shortened V by 2 bases and J by 1 base, and 8 bases separated the two germline ends. CDR3 size: 15 residues. The CDR3 protein is CASSLVTGNTGELFF. The CDR3 bases are TGTGCCAGCAGCTTAGTCACGGGGAACACCGGGGAGCTGTTTTTT.